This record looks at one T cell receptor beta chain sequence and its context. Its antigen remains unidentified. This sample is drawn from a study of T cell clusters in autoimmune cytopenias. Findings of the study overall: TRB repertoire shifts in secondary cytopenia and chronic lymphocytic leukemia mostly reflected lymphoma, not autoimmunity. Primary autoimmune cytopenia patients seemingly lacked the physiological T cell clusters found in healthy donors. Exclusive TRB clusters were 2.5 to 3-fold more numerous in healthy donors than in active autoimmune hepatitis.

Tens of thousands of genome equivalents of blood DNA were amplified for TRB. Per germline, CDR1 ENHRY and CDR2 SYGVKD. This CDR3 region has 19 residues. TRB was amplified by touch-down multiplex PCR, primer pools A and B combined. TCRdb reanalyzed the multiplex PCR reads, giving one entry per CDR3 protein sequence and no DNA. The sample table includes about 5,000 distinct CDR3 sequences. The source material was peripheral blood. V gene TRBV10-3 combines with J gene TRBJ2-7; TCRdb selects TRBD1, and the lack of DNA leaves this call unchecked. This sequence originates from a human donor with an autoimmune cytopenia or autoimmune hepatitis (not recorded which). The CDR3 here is CAISHNPGQGLLSSYEQYF.